This entry describes one TCR beta chain. Its antigen remains unidentified. The missing CDR3 end, 3 residues past where the read stops, is filled in from the germline J gene. Libraries were prepared by immunoSEQ multiplex PCR; TCRdb keeps only in-frame clonotypes and omits some of them. The listing contains about 48,000 clones. The sample comes from a study of Tregs in tolerant kidney transplant recipients. The study, taken as a whole, reports: Biological reproducibility was not directly addressed, but technical replication error appeared minimal.

Germline CDR1 reads GTSNPN; CDR2 reads SVGIG (reference sequence). The CDR3 runs 17 residues. V lost 0 bases to trimming and J lost 8 bases; unmatched junction nucleotides: 15. This clonotype originated in a human donor who received a combined kidney and bone marrow transplant. The genes are TRBV30 and TRBJ1-4; 7 positions match TRBD1. Sequencing used CD4+ T cells from blood, obtained before the transplant. The part of the CDR3 DNA that was read is TGTGCCTGGAGTGTACCCATCGCAGGGGGACTTCGAGAAAAA. Its translation is CAWSVPIAGGLREK. The whole CDR3 protein is CAWSVPIAGGLREKLFF.